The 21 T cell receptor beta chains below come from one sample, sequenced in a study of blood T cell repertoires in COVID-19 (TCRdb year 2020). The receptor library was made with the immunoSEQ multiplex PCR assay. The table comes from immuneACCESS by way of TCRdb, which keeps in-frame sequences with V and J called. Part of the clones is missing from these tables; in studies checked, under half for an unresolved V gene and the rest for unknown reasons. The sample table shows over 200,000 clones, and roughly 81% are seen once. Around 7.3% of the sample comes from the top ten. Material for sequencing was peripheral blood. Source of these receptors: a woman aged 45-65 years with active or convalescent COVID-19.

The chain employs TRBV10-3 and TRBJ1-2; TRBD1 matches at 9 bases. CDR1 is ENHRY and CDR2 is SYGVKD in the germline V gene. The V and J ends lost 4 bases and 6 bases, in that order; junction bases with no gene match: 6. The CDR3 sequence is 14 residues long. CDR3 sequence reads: CAISGTDRGNGYTF. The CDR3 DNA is TGTGCCATCAGTGGGACGGACAGGGGTAATGGCTACACCTTC.

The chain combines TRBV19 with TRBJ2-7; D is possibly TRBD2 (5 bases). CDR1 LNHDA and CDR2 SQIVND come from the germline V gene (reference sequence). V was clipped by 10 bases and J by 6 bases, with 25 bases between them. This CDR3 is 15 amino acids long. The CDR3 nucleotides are TGTGCCACCACCCCCAGCGGATGGGAAAAGGGCGAGCAGTACTTC. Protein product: CATTPSGWEKGEQYF.

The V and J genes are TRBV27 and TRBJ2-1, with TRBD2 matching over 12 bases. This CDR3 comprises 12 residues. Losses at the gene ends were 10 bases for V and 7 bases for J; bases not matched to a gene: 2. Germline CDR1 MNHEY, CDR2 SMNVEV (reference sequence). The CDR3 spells CATLAGGNEQFF. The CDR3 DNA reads TGTGCCACACTAGCGGGAGGAAATGAGCAGTTCTTC.

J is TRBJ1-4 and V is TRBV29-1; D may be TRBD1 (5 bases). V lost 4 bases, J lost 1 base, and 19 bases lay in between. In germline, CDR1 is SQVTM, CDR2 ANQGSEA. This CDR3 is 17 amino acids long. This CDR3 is CSVGPGVASGTNEKLFF. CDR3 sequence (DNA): TGCAGCGTTGGACCGGGGGTGGCCTCTGGAACTAATGAAAAACTGTTTTTT. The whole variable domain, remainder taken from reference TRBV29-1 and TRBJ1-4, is SAVISQKPSRDICQRGTSLTIQCQVDSQVTMMFWYRQQPGQSLTLIATANQGSEATYESGFVIDKFPISRPNLTFSTLTVSNMSPEDSSIYLCSVGPGVASGTNEKLFFGSGTQLSVL.

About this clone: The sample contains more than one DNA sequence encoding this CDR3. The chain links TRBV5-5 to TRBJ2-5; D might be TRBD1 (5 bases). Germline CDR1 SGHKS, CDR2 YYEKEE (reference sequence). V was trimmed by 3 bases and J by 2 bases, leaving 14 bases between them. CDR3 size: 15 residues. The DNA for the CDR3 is TGTGCCAGCAGCTCCCGCAGACAGTTTCAAGAGACCCAGTACTTC. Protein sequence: CASSSRRQFQETQYF.

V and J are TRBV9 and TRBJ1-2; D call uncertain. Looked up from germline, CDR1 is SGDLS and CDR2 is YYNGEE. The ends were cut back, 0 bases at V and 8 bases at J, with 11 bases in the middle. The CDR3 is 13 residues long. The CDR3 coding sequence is TGTGCCAGCAGCGTAGATCGGGGTGGAGGCTACACCTTC. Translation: CASSVDRGGGYTF.

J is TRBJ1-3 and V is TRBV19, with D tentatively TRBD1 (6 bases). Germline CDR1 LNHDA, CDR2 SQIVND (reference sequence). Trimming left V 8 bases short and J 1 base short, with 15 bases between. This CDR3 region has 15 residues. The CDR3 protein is CASCSGALSGNTIYF. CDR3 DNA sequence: TGTGCCAGTTGCTCAGGGGCTTTGTCTGGAAACACCATATATTTT. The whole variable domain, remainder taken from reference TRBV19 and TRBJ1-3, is DGGITQSPKYLFRKEGQNVTLSCEQNLNHDAMYWYRQDPGQGLRLIYYSQIVNDFQKGDIAEGYSVSREKKESFPLTVTSAQKNPTAFYLCASCSGALSGNTIYFGEGSWLTVV.

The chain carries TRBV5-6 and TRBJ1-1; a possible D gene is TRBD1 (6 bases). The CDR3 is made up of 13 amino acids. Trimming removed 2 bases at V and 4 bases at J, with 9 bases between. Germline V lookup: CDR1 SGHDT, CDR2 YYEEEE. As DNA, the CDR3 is TGTGCCAGCAGCTTTTCAGGGGCCACTGAAGCTTTCTTT. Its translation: CASSFSGATEAFF.

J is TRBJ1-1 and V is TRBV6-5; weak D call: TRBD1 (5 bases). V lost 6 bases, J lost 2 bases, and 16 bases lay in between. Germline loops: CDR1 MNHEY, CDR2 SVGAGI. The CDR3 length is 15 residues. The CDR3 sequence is CASRGRIGQNTEAFF. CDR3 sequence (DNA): TGTGCCAGCAGGGGGCGCATAGGCCAAAACACTGAAGCTTTCTTT.

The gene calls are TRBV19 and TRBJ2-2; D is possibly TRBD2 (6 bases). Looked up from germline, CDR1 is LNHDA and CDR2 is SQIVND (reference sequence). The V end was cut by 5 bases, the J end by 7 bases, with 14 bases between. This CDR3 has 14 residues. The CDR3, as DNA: TGTGCCAGTAGTGCGGGAAAAGCGAACGGGGAGCTGTTTTTT. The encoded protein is CASSAGKANGELFF.

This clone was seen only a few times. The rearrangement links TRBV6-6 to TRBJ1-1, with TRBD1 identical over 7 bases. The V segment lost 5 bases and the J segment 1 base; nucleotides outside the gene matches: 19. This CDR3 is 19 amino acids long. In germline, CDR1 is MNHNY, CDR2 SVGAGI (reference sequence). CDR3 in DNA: TGTGCCAGCAGTCCAGACCCTCGGACAGGAGGTGCGAAGAACACTGAAGCTTTCTTT. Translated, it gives CASSPDPRTGGAKNTEAFF.

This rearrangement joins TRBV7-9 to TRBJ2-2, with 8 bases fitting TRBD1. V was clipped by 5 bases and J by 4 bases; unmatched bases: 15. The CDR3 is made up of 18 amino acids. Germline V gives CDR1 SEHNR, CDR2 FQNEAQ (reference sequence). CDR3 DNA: TGTGCCAGCAGCCAAGGACAGGGCGGAGACTTTGGCACCGGGGAGCTGTTTTTT. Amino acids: CASSQGQGGDFGTGELFF.

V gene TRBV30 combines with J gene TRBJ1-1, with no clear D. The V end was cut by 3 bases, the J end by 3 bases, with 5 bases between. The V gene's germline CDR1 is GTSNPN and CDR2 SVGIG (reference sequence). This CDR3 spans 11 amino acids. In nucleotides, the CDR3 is TGTGCCTGGAGGGGAGACACTGAAGCTTTCTTT. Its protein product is CAWRGDTEAFF.

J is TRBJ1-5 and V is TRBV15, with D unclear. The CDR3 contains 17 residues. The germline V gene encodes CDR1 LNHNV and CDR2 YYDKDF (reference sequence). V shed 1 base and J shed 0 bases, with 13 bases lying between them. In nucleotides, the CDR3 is TGTGCCACCAGCAGAGGGGTGCGGCAGAATAGCAATCAGCCCCAGCATTTT. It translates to CATSRGVRQNSNQPQHF.

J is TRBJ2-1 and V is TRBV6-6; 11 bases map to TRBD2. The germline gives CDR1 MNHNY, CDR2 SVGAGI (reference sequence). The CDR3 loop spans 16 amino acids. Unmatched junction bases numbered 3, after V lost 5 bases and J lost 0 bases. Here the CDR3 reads CASSRLAGSSYNEQFF. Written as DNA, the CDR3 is TGTGCCAGCAGTCGACTAGCGGGGAGCTCCTACAATGAGCAGTTCTTC.

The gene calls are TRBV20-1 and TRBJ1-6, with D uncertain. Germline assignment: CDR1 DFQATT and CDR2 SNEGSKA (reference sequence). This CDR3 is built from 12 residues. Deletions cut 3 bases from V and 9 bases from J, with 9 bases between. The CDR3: CSASVGGSPLHF. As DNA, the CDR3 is TGCAGTGCTAGTGTAGGCGGTTCACCCCTCCACTTT.

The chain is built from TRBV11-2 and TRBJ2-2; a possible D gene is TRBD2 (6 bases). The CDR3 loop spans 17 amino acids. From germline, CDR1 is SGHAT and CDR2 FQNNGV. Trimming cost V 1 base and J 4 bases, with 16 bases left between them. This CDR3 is CASSLVVGGGATGELFF. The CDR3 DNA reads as TGTGCCAGCAGCTTAGTTGTGGGAGGTGGTGCCACCGGGGAGCTGTTTTTT.

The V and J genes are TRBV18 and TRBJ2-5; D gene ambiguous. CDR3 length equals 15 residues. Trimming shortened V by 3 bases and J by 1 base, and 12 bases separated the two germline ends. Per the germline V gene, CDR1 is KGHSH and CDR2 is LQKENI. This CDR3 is CASSPNSFAQETQYF. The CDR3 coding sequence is TGTGCCAGCTCACCGAACAGCTTCGCCCAAGAGACCCAGTACTTC.

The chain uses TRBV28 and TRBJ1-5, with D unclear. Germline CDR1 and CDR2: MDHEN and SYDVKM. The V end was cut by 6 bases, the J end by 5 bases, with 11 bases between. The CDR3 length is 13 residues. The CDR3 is CASSSWEYQPQHF. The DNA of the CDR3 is TGTGCCAGCAGCAGTTGGGAGTATCAGCCCCAGCATTTT.

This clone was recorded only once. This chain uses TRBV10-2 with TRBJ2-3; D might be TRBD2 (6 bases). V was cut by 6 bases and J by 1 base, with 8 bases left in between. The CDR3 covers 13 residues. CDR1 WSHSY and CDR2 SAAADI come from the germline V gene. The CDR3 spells CASRASGTDTQYF. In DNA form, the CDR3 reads TGCGCCAGCAGGGCTAGCGGCACAGATACGCAGTATTTT.

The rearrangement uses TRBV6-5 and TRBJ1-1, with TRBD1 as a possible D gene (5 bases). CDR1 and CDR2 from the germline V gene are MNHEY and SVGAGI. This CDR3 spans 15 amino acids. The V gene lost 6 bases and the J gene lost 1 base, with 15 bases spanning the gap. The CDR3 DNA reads TGTGCCAGCAGGGATTCACAGGTGACGAACACTGAAGCTTTCTTT. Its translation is CASRDSQVTNTEAFF.